A single sample gave rise to the 4 T cell receptor beta chains below, sequenced in a study of shared clonotypes between healthy human individuals. Some clones are missing from TCRdb's copy, which holds only in-frame ones; the method was immunoSEQ multiplex PCR. The sample has 2 million to 2.5 million clones; roughly 90% are singletons. Sample: naive CD4+ T cells from PBMCs. The subset: CD45RA+ positively selected. The receptor set was obtained from a man between 18 and 29 years old in good health. Some clones in this sample may be carry-over from other donors' samples.

The rearrangement links TRBV9 to TRBJ2-1, with 10 nucleotides matching TRBD1. Germline loops: CDR1 SGDLS, CDR2 YYNGEE. The CDR3 extends over 13 amino acids. The ends lost 5 bases at V and 9 bases at J; junction bases unmatched: 5. CDR3 DNA sequence: TGTGCCAGCAGTCGGACAGGGGGACCTGAGCAGTTCTTC. It specifies CASSRTGGPEQFF. Together with reference TRBV9 and TRBJ2-1, the CDR3 gives the full variable domain: DSGVTQTPKHLITATGQRVTLRCSPRSGDLSVYWYQQSLDQGLQFLIQYYNGEERAKGNILERFSAQQFPDLHSELNLSSLELGDSALYFCASSRTGGPEQFFGPGTRLTVL.

Comment on this clone: The sample contains more than one DNA sequence encoding this CDR3. The V gene is TRBV5-1, the J gene TRBJ1-4, with 8 bases that match TRBD1. This CDR3 comprises 14 residues. V lost 4 bases to trimming and J lost 8 bases; unmatched junction nucleotides: 7. Germline V gene data show CDR1 as SGHRS and CDR2 as YFSETQ. The CDR3 sequence: CASSPGQGGEKLFF. CDR3 nucleotide sequence: TGCGCCAGCAGCCCCGGACAGGGCGGGGAAAAACTGTTTTTT. Supplemented by reference TRBV5-1 and TRBJ1-4, the full variable domain reads KAGVTQTPRYLIKTRGQQVTLSCSPISGHRSVSWYQQTPGQGLQFLFEYFSETQRNKGNFPGRFSGRQFSNSRSEMNVSTLELGDSALYLCASSPGQGGEKLFFGSGTQLSVL.

The chain joins TRBV23-1 to TRBJ2-7; D is tentatively TRBD1 or TRBD2 (6 bases each). TRBV23-1 is noted as an ORF with a role that remains uncertain. Trimming cost V 3 bases and J 0 bases, with 12 bases left between them. The CDR3 has 15 residues. The CDR3 coding sequence is TGCGCCAGCAGTCATGGGGGGCAGATCTCCTACGAGCAGTACTTC. Translated: CASSHGGQISYEQYF.

To note about this clone: Different DNA sequences within this sample yield the same CDR3. V and J are TRBV28 and TRBJ1-1; 7 bases agree with TRBD1. After removal of 5 bases from V and 5 bases from J, the junction contained 5 bases not matched to a gene. The CDR3 length is 13 residues. From germline, CDR1 is MDHEN and CDR2 SYDVKM. CDR3 region: CASSRQGGTEAFF. CDR3 bases: TGTGCCAGCAGTCGACAGGGAGGTACTGAAGCTTTCTTT.